Each of the 24 T cell receptor beta chains below was sequenced from the same sample in a study of cytomegalovirus exposure and HLA in healthy donors. With 60 Vbeta and 13 Jbeta primers, the PCR was carried out. The protocol was immunoSEQ multiplex PCR, while the TCRdb copy is restricted to in-frame clones and leaves out a portion. Reported are approximately 140,000 clones; the ten largest clones contain roughly 1.4%. The sequencing sample was made of PBMCs. These receptors were collected from a woman aged 40 to 50 in good health and CMV-seronegative.

The J gene is TRBJ1-1, the V gene TRBV4-2, with D possibly matching TRBD1 (5 bases). Trimming left V 1 base short and J 0 bases short, with 6 bases between. Per germline, CDR1 LGHNA and CDR2 YNFKEQ. The CDR3 runs 14 residues. In DNA form, the CDR3 reads TGTGCCAGCAGCCAAGCGACAGTGAACACTGAAGCTTTCTTT. Translation gives CASSQATVNTEAFF.

The CDR3 spells CASSFRTEGNSPLHF. CDR3 coding DNA: TGCGCCAGCAGCTTCCGGACAGAGGGCAATTCACCCCTCCACTTT. V usage is TRBV5-1 and J usage is TRBJ1-6, with D maybe TRBD1 (6 bases). Germline V gives CDR1 SGHRS, CDR2 YFSETQ. Trimming stripped 2 bases from V and 7 bases from J, with 13 bases between. The CDR3 sequence is 15 residues long.

J is TRBJ1-2 and V is TRBV7-2; maybe TRBD1 (6 bases). The CDR3 extends over 14 amino acids. V was shortened by 5 bases and J by 6 bases, with 16 bases between the two germline ends. CDR1 is SGHTA and CDR2 is FQGNSA in the germline V gene. In DNA form, the CDR3 reads TGTGCCAGCAGCCAACAAGGGGGGGTAAATGGCTACACCTTC. Protein sequence: CASSQQGGVNGYTF.

The chain couples TRBV5-8 to TRBJ1-2, with 7 positions matching TRBD1. Trimming cost V 1 base and J 8 bases; bases outside gene matches: 8. Germline V gene lookup returns CDR1 SGHTS and CDR2 YDEGEE. This CDR3 comprises 14 residues. This chain's CDR3 is CASSLLGGARGYTF. The CDR3 region has the DNA TGTGCCAGCAGCTTGTTAGGGGGCGCGCGGGGCTACACCTTC.

The chain is built from TRBV6-5 and TRBJ2-3; D unclear. CDR1 is MNHEY, CDR2 SVGAGI, per germline. V gave up 4 bases and J gave up 0 bases, with 14 bases separating them. The CDR3 is made up of 16 amino acids. The CDR3 loop reads CASSSIHGVSTDTQYF. For the CDR3, the DNA is TGTGCCAGCAGTTCCATTCATGGAGTTAGCACAGATACGCAGTATTTT.

To note about this clone: Sequence at one end of the junction differs from germline and may be a read error. Other DNA sequences in this sample translate to the same CDR3. The chain couples TRBV6-5 to TRBJ1-5, with a possible D match to TRBD1 (5 bases). The CDR3 totals 16 residues. CDR1 MNHEY and CDR2 SVGAGI come from the germline V gene. DNA for the CDR3: TGTGCCAGCAGTTTTTCGACAGCCTATAGCAATCAGCCCCAGCACTTT. This translates into CASSFSTAYSNQPQHF.

The chain joins TRBV28 to TRBJ1-3; D is unclear. V gave up 5 bases and J gave up 2 bases, with 16 bases separating them. This CDR3 comprises 16 residues. Germline V lookup: CDR1 MDHEN, CDR2 SYDVKM. The CDR3 loop is CASSPHPGGTGNTIYF. As DNA, the CDR3 is TGTGCCAGCAGTCCTCATCCGGGAGGGACTGGAAACACCATATATTTT.

Here the CDR3 reads CASSFQSTDTQYF. CDR3 DNA sequence: TGCGCCAGCAGCTTCCAGAGCACAGATACGCAGTATTTT. This rearrangement joins TRBV5-1 to TRBJ2-3; D gene unclear. V lost 2 bases, J lost 0 bases, and 4 bases lay in between. Looked up from germline, CDR1 is SGHRS and CDR2 is YFSETQ. This CDR3 has 13 residues.

The CDR3 spells CASSPQGAHEQYV. The CDR3 DNA reads TGTGCCAGCAGTCCTCAGGGGGCACACGAGCAGTACGTC. The chain links TRBV6-1 to TRBJ2-7, with 8 nucleotides matching TRBD1. The V gene's germline CDR1 is MNHNS and CDR2 SASEGT. The CDR3 is 13 amino acids. Trimming at V came to 5 bases and at J to 5 bases, leaving 5 bases not matched to a gene.

This sequence joins TRBV7-9 and TRBJ2-6; D might be TRBD2 (6 bases). The CDR3 is made up of 17 amino acids. V was cut by 0 bases and J by 1 base, with 10 bases left in between. CDR1 SEHNR and CDR2 FQNEAQ come from the germline V gene (reference sequence). The CDR3 sequence: CASSLAGGTSGANVLTF. CDR3 sequence (DNA): TGTGCCAGCAGCTTAGCGGGGGGAACATCTGGGGCCAACGTCCTGACTTTC.

The chain employs TRBV10-2 and TRBJ2-3, with 10 bases matching TRBD1. V trimming: 6 bases; J trimming: 7 bases; junction bases outside the gene matches: 1. The CDR3 totals 12 residues. The germline CDR1 and CDR2 sequences are WSHSY and SAAADI. The CDR3 protein is CASRDRGYTQYF. The CDR3 DNA follows: TGCGCCAGCAGGGACAGGGGGTATACGCAGTATTTT.

The J gene is TRBJ2-2, the V gene TRBV6-5, with D perhaps TRBD1 (6 bases). CDR3 length equals 15 residues. Germline V gene sequence: CDR1 MNHEY, CDR2 SVGAGI. The germline V and J ends were trimmed by 10 bases and 5 bases, with 20 bases remaining between them. The CDR3 is CATSAVQGWTGELFF. CDR3 bases: TGTGCCACCTCCGCTGTCCAGGGGTGGACCGGGGAGCTGTTTTTT.

Here the CDR3 DNA reads TGTGCCAGCAGCTTAGCCCTTAACAGGGCGGATGAGCAGTTCTTC. It codes for CASSLALNRADEQFF. This chain connects TRBV11-3 to TRBJ2-1; TRBD1 might be the D (6 bases). CDR3 size: 15 residues. The V end lost 1 base, the J end lost 8 bases, and 15 bases lay between the germline ends. The germline CDR1 and CDR2 sequences are SGHNT and YENEEA.

CDR3 bases: TGTGCCAGCAGTTATTTTCCACGGGGGGGTACAGATACGCAGTATTTT. The encoded protein is CASSYFPRGGTDTQYF. The chain uses TRBV6-5 and TRBJ2-3; 8 nucleotides match TRBD2. V was pared by 3 bases and J by 3 bases, with 8 bases of the junction left unmatched. Germline values: CDR1 MNHEY, CDR2 SVGAGI. The CDR3 sequence is 16 residues long.

V and J are TRBV6-1 and TRBJ2-5; D not certain. Germline CDR1 MNHNS, CDR2 SASEGT. Trimming removed 3 bases from V and 5 bases from J, with 13 bases in between. The CDR3 loop spans 14 amino acids. In nucleotides, the CDR3 is TGTGCCAGCAGTGAGCCGATCGGGTCGGAGACCCAGTACTTC. Translated: CASSEPIGSETQYF.

The chain joins TRBV7-3 to TRBJ1-2; no clear D. Deletions cut 7 bases from V and 8 bases from J, with 20 bases between. The CDR3 runs to 14 residues. CDR1 and CDR2 (germline): SGHTA, FQGTGA. Here the CDR3 DNA reads TGTGCCAGCAACCCGTCGACGGGAGCCTTCGGCTACACCTTC. This codes for CASNPSTGAFGYTF.

V gene TRBV19 combines with J gene TRBJ1-1; D remains ambiguous. There are 14 residues in the CDR3. Germline assignment: CDR1 LNHDA and CDR2 SQIVND (reference sequence). V dropped 7 bases and J dropped 0 bases, with 12 bases sitting between them. The CDR3 loop reads CASTVELMNTEAFF. The CDR3 DNA reads as TGTGCCAGTACAGTGGAGCTCATGAACACTGAAGCTTTCTTT. The whole variable domain, filled in from reference TRBV19 and TRBJ1-1, reads DGGITQSPKYLFRKEGQNVTLSCEQNLNHDAMYWYRQDPGQGLRLIYYSQIVNDFQKGDIAEGYSVSREKKESFPLTVTSAQKNPTAFYLCASTVELMNTEAFFGQGTRLTVV.

The rearrangement joins TRBV9 to TRBJ1-1; 8 bases are a match to TRBD1. This CDR3 comprises 13 residues. Germline CDR1 reads SGDLS; CDR2 reads YYNGEE. Trimming at V came to 4 bases and at J to 8 bases, leaving 7 bases not matched to a gene. The CDR3 here is CASSSDREGEAFF. The DNA of the CDR3 is TGTGCCAGCAGCTCGGACAGGGAGGGGGAAGCTTTCTTT.

CDR3 sequence reads: CASSFYRQGEKDTQYF. Here the CDR3 DNA reads TGTGCCAGCAGCTTCTACCGACAGGGGGAGAAAGATACGCAGTATTTT. The J gene is TRBJ2-3, the V gene TRBV7-2, with 9 bases aligning to TRBD1. J was trimmed by 5 bases and V by 3 bases; bases with no gene match: 9. CDR1 is SGHTA and CDR2 is FQGNSA in the germline V gene. The CDR3 consists of 16 residues. The variable domain in full, with the rest retrieved from reference TRBV7-2 and TRBJ2-3, is GAGVSQSPSNKVTEKGKDVELRCDPISGHTALYWYRQSLGQGLEFLIYFQGNSAPDKSGLPSDRFSAERTGGSVSTLTIQRTQQEDSAVYLCASSFYRQGEKDTQYFGPGTRLTVL.

V gene TRBV5-6 combines with J gene TRBJ2-3; 9 nucleotides align to TRBD2. The germline CDR1 and CDR2 sequences are SGHDT and YYEEEE. This CDR3 region has 16 residues. V shed 2 bases and J 4 bases; nucleotides not matched to a gene: 8. The CDR3: CASSFAQRGDPDTQYF. The DNA for the CDR3 is TGTGCCAGCAGCTTTGCGCAGCGGGGGGACCCAGATACGCAGTATTTT. Full variable domain (remainder filled in from reference TRBV5-6 and TRBJ2-3): DAGVTQSPTHLIKTRGQQVTLRCSPKSGHDTVSWYQQALGQGPQFIFQYYEEEERQRGNFPDRFSGHQFPNYSSELNVNALLLGDSALYLCASSFAQRGDPDTQYFGPGTRLTVL.

This chain connects TRBV5-5 to TRBJ2-1, with D tentatively TRBD2 (6 bases). Trimming pared 3 bases from V and 3 bases from J, leaving 22 bases between. The CDR3 runs 18 residues. Germline CDR1 SGHKS, CDR2 YYEKEE (reference sequence). The DNA for the CDR3 is TGTGCCAGCAGCTGGGAATGGCGGGGTTTGGGCCTCTACAATGAGCAGTTCTTC. Translated, it gives CASSWEWRGLGLYNEQFF.

The rearrangement joins TRBV6-5 to TRBJ1-6; 7 nucleotides agree with TRBD1. Germline V gene data show CDR1 as MNHEY and CDR2 as SVGAGI. The length of the CDR3 is 15 residues. V lost 6 bases, J lost 10 bases, and 12 bases stayed unmatched. CDR3 bases: TGTGCCAGCAGCCGAAGCGACAGGGTAGGGTCACCCCTCCACTTT. Its protein product is CASSRSDRVGSPLHF.

This chain's CDR3 is CASTPGDRAYGYTF. In nucleotides, the CDR3 is TGTGCCAGCACCCCGGGGGACAGGGCCTATGGCTACACCTTC. The gene calls are TRBV7-3 and TRBJ1-2; 9 bases are a match to TRBD1. Germline V gene sequence: CDR1 SGHTA, CDR2 FQGTGA. This CDR3 spans 14 amino acids. V lost 7 bases and J lost 4; bases outside the gene matches: 7.

The chain joins TRBV11-3 to TRBJ2-3, with D possibly being TRBD1 (5 bases). The CDR3 consists of 13 residues. Germline-derived CDR1 and CDR2 are SGHNT and YENEEA. Trimming removed 2 bases at V and 4 bases at J, with 7 bases between. CDR3 in amino acids: CASSLQGADTQYF. The CDR3 bases are TGTGCCAGCAGCTTACAAGGGGCAGATACGCAGTATTTT.